This T cell receptor beta chain was identified during a study of blood T cells in healthy people across ages. V was shortened by 0 bases and J by 5 bases, with 13 bases between the two germline ends. This CDR3 is built from 16 residues. Germline lookup yields CDR1 PRHDT and CDR2 FYEKMQ (reference sequence). This clonotype was counted between two and nine times. The authors ran a second PCR of about 6 to 11 cycles using a sample-barcoded 5' primer and a J-beta primer mix. TCRdb reanalysed the 5' RACE reads using MiXCR and keeps one entry per CDR3 protein. The data hold roughly 560,000 distinct CDR3 sequences, with under 30% observed a single time. This same sample was also taken into another study, of T cells of mothers and their children.

Sequencing was carried out using blood. This TCR derives from a boy aged 10-17 years in good health. The chain couples TRBV13 to TRBJ2-2, with D hard to call. CDR3: CASSLGGWIGTGELFF. The CDR3 region has the DNA TGTGCCAGCAGCTTAGGCGGCTGGATAGGGACCGGGGAGCTGTTTTTT.